This is a list of T cell receptor beta chains from one sample in a study of response to subunit inactivated influenza vaccine. TCRdb reanalysed the RT-PCR reads using MiXCR and keeps one entry per CDR3 protein. This sample has approximately 530,000 distinct CDR3 sequences, with under 9% found just once. Sequenced material: PBMCs from blood, taken around 25 months after vaccination. The receptor set was obtained from a man between 50 and 69 years old who received an inactivated influenza vaccine. Both conserved end residues are part of each CDR3. The D gene is left open where the match is weak. Expanded clones are given a class, and other clones once, few, many or no size at all.

V: TRBV12-3/TRBV12-4; size: few; J: TRBJ2-7; D: NA; CDR3: CASSRKTSNEQYF; DNA: TGTGCCAGCAGTCGCAAGACTAGTAACGAGCAGTACTTC
V: TRBV7-9; size: NA; J: TRBJ2-2; D: NA; CDR3: CASSLSIQRAGELFF; DNA: TGTGCCAGCAGCTTATCTATCCAGAGAGCCGGGGAGCTGTTTTTT
V: TRBV7-3; size: many; J: TRBJ2-5; D: NA; CDR3: CASSSPRQETQYF; DNA: TGTGCCAGCAGCTCCCCACGCCAAGAGACCCAGTACTTC
V: TRBV11-2; size: NA; J: TRBJ2-7; D: NA; CDR3: CASSLDLLTGTEKYEQYF; DNA: TGTGCCAGCAGCTTAGATCTCCTCACCGGGACCGAGAAATACGAGCAGTACTTC
V: TRBV5-1; size: many; J: TRBJ1-1; D: NA; CDR3: CASSTGQSLDPFF; DNA: TGCGCCAGCAGCACCGGACAGAGCCTAGACCCTTTCTTT
V: TRBV7-3; size: few; J: TRBJ2-1; D: NA; CDR3: CASSLMATPSPYNEQFF; DNA: TGTGCCAGCAGCTTAATGGCGACCCCTTCCCCTTACAATGAGCAGTTCTTC
V: TRBV3-1; size: few; J: TRBJ2-2; D: TRBD2; CDR3: CASRQAGGDTGELFF; DNA: TGTGCCAGCAGGCAAGCGGGAGGGGACACCGGGGAGCTGTTTTTT
V: TRBV4-3; size: NA; J: TRBJ2-7; D: TRBD2; CDR3: CASSQAHILAGGSYEQYF; DNA: TGCGCCAGCAGCCAAGCCCACATTCTAGCGGGAGGCTCCTACGAGCAGTACTTC
V: TRBV18; size: NA; J: TRBJ2-3; D: NA; CDR3: CASSPQRPGTDTQYF; DNA: TGTGCCAGCTCACCACAACGGCCGGGCACAGATACGCAGTATTTT
V: TRBV7-9; size: NA; J: TRBJ2-7; D: TRBD2; CDR3: CASSDDPSGGSYEQYF; DNA: TGTGCCAGCAGCGACGACCCTAGCGGGGGCTCCTACGAGCAGTACTTC
V: TRBV29-1; size: few; J: TRBJ1-2; D: NA; CDR3: CSVEGGSGSYTF; DNA: TGCAGCGTTGAAGGAGGATCCGGAAGCTACACCTTC
V: TRBV7-2; size: NA; J: TRBJ1-1; D: NA; CDR3: CASSSPGPLMNTEAFF; DNA: TGTGCCAGCAGCTCCCCCGGCCCTCTCATGAACACTGAAGCTTTCTTT
V: TRBV5-1; size: NA; J: TRBJ2-1; D: NA; CDR3: CASSPGTSSLQEEQFF; DNA: TGCGCCAGCAGCCCGGGCACTAGCAGTTTACAAGAGGAGCAGTTCTTC
V: TRBV6-5; size: few; J: TRBJ1-2; D: NA; CDR3: CASSSRTAARLNYGYTF; DNA: TGTGCCAGCAGTTCGCGGACGGCGGCGCGCCTTAACTATGGCTACACCTTC
V: TRBV7-9; size: NA; J: TRBJ1-5; D: TRBD1; CDR3: CASSLGMGQGIQPQHF; DNA: TGTGCCAGCAGCTTAGGTATGGGACAGGGGATTCAGCCCCAGCATTTT
V: TRBV24-1; size: NA; J: TRBJ2-1; D: TRBD1; CDR3: CATSDFGTGDEQFF; DNA: TGTGCCACCAGTGATTTTGGGACAGGGGACGAGCAGTTCTTC
V: TRBV6-1; size: NA; J: TRBJ2-1; D: TRBD2; CDR3: CATVEVRRGGNNEQFF; DNA: TGTGCCACCGTTGAAGTCCGGCGGGGGGGCAACAATGAGCAGTTCTTC
V: TRBV5-5; size: NA; J: TRBJ2-5; D: NA; CDR3: CASSLGSTRGETQYF; DNA: TGTGCCAGCAGCTTGGGGTCCACGAGGGGAGAGACCCAGTACTTC
V: TRBV9; size: few; J: TRBJ2-2; D: NA; CDR3: CASSGGGTGELFF; DNA: TGTGCCAGCAGTGGGGGCGGCACCGGGGAGCTGTTTTTT
V: TRBV11-2; size: many; J: TRBJ2-7; D: NA; CDR3: CASRDFYEQYF; DNA: TGTGCCAGCAGGGACTTCTACGAGCAGTACTTC
V: TRBV5-6; size: many; J: TRBJ2-1; D: TRBD2; CDR3: CASSITSGAYNEQFF; DNA: TGTGCCAGCAGCATCACTAGCGGAGCTTACAATGAGCAGTTCTTC
V: TRBV6-2/TRBV6-3; size: many; J: TRBJ1-2; D: TRBD1; CDR3: CASSSSDRGWRHGYTF; DNA: TGTGCCAGCAGCTCATCTGACAGGGGTTGGAGGCATGGCTACACCTTC
V: TRBV24-1; size: few; J: TRBJ2-2; D: NA; CDR3: CATSEDTGELFF; DNA: TGTGCCACCAGTGAGGATACCGGGGAGCTGTTTTTT
V: TRBV20-1; size: NA; J: TRBJ2-3; D: TRBD1; CDR3: CSAVDRRILTQYF; DNA: TGCAGTGCTGTGGACAGGCGGATACTTACGCAGTATTTT
V: TRBV2; size: few; J: TRBJ2-1; D: TRBD2; CDR3: CASSEPLGLAEANEQFF; DNA: TGTGCCAGCAGTGAACCGTTGGGGCTAGCGGAGGCCAATGAGCAGTTCTTC
V: TRBV6-2/TRBV6-3; size: many; J: TRBJ2-7; D: NA; CDR3: CASSPLTYEQYF; DNA: TGTGCCAGCAGTCCTCTGACCTACGAGCAGTACTTC
V: TRBV7-2; size: many; J: TRBJ2-2; D: TRBD1; CDR3: CASSLQQGPGGLFF; DNA: TGTGCCAGCAGCTTACAACAGGGGCCAGGTGGGCTGTTTTTT
V: TRBV4-1; size: NA; J: TRBJ2-1; D: NA; CDR3: CASSLAADPPHYNEQFF; DNA: TGCGCCAGCAGCTTGGCGGCGGACCCGCCCCACTACAATGAGCAGTTCTTC
V: TRBV7-2; size: NA; J: TRBJ1-1; D: NA; CDR3: CASSLVQAVNTEAFF; DNA: TGTGCCAGCAGCTTAGTTCAGGCGGTGAACACTGAAGCTTTCTTT
V: TRBV2; size: few; J: TRBJ2-3; D: NA; CDR3: CAAAESGSTDTQYF; DNA: TGTGCCGCAGCAGAGAGCGGAAGCACAGATACGCAGTATTTT
V: TRBV5-1; size: NA; J: TRBJ2-4; D: NA; CDR3: CASSSGGKLGSQNIQYF; DNA: TGCGCCAGCAGCAGTGGGGGAAAATTGGGCTCTCAAAACATTCAGTACTTC